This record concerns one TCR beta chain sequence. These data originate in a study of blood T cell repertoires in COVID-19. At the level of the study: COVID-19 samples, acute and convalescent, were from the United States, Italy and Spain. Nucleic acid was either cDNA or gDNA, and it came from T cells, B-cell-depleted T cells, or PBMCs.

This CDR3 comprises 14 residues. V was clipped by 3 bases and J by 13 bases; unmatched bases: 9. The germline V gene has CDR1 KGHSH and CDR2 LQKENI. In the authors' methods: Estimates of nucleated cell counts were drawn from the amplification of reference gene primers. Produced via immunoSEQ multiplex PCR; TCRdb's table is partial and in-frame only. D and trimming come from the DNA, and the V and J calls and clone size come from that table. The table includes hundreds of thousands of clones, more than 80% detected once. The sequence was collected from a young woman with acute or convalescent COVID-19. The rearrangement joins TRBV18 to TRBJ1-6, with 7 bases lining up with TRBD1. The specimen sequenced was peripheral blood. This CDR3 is CASSPFGQAEPLHF. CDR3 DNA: TGTGCCAGCTCACCCTTTGGACAGGCAGAGCCCCTCCACTTT. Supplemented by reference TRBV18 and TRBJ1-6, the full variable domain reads NAGVMQNPRHLVRRRGQEARLRCSPMKGHSHVYWYRQLPEEGLKFMVYLQKENIIDESGMPKERFSAEFPKEGPSILRIQQVVRGDSAAYFCASSPFGQAEPLHFGNGTRLTVT.